Listed below are T cell receptor beta chains from one sample, sequenced in a study of cytomegalovirus exposure and HLA in healthy donors. Sequencing was performed with immunoSEQ multiplex PCR; in TCRdb, only in-frame clones are kept and a portion is missing. Of roughly 100,000 clones listed, 65% to 80% are singletons. Sequencing was carried out using PBMCs. The receptors originated from a woman between 45 and 65 years old in good health and CMV-seropositive. CDR3s include the opening cysteine and the closing phenylalanine or tryptophan. Fields, in order: V gene, D gene, J gene, CDR3 length, clone size, CDR3 protein, CDR3 DNA. D genes are given only for firm matches. Part of the rows lack a size; the others show once, few, many or a class for expanded clones.

V: TRBV5-1
D: TRBD2
J: TRBJ2-3
length: 20
size: NA
CDR3: CASRPLKGLAGGFETDTQYF
DNA: TGCGCCAGCAGGCCTTTGAAGGGACTAGCGGGGGGCTTCGAGACAGATACGCAGTATTTT

V: TRBV11-1
D: TRBD1
J: TRBJ1-1
length: 17
size: NA
CDR3: CASSFNYGQGGNTEAFF
DNA: TGTGCCAGCAGCTTCAATTATGGACAGGGGGGGAACACTGAAGCTTTCTTT

V: TRBV7-9
D: TRBD1
J: TRBJ1-2
length: 16
size: once
CDR3: CASSLTTGQGNYGYTF
DNA: TGTGCCAGCAGCCTTACGACGGGACAGGGGAACTATGGCTACACCTTC

V: TRBV7-2
D: NA
J: TRBJ1-5
length: 13
size: few
CDR3: CASSPVGDRTQHF
DNA: TGTGCCAGCAGCCCTGTAGGGGATAGGACCCAGCATTTT

V: TRBV19
D: TRBD1
J: TRBJ1-1
length: 16
size: NA
CDR3: CASRSGGGGMNTEAFF
DNA: TGTGCCAGTCGGTCAGGGGGAGGCGGAATGAACACTGAAGCTTTCTTT

V: TRBV28
D: NA
J: TRBJ1-5
length: 12
size: NA
CDR3: CASSLYPSPQHF
DNA: TGTGCCAGCAGTTTATATCCCTCCCCCCAGCATTTT

V: TRBV7-2
D: NA
J: TRBJ1-5
length: 14
size: NA
CDR3: CASSLDPGNQPQHF
DNA: TGTGCCAGCAGCTTAGATCCGGGAAATCAGCCCCAGCATTTT

V: TRBV4-3
D: NA
J: TRBJ2-1
length: 15
size: NA
CDR3: CASSQGLVALNEQFF
DNA: TGCGCCAGCAGCCAAGGGTTGGTAGCGCTGAATGAGCAGTTCTTC

V: TRBV27
D: NA
J: TRBJ1-4
length: 11
size: NA
CDR3: CASSYGGELFF
DNA: TGTGCCAGCAGCTACGGAGGAGAACTGTTTTTT

V: TRBV5-1
D: NA
J: TRBJ1-1
length: 15
size: NA
CDR3: CASSLTGRVNTEAFF
DNA: TGCGCCAGCAGCTTAACAGGAAGAGTGAACACTGAAGCTTTCTTT

V: TRBV5-1
D: NA
J: TRBJ2-7
length: 11
size: NA
CDR3: CASRRGPEQYF
DNA: TGCGCCAGCAGGCGGGGCCCCGAGCAGTACTTC

V: TRBV7-3
D: NA
J: TRBJ1-1
length: 15
size: NA
CDR3: CASSLRGGKDTEAFF
DNA: TGTGCCAGCAGCTTACGGGGAGGGAAGGACACTGAAGCTTTCTTT

V: TRBV6-6
D: TRBD1
J: TRBJ1-1
length: 15
size: few
CDR3: CASSPTTGLNTEAFF
DNA: TGTGCCAGCAGTCCCACGACAGGGCTGAACACTGAAGCTTTCTTT

V: TRBV6-1
D: TRBD1
J: TRBJ1-6
length: 16
size: NA
CDR3: CASSAYQGARNSPLHF
DNA: TGTGCCAGCAGTGCATATCAGGGGGCTAGAAATTCACCCCTCCACTTT

V: TRBV6-4
D: TRBD1
J: TRBJ1-4
length: 14
size: once
CDR3: CASRKQGADEKLFF
DNA: TGTGCCAGCAGGAAACAGGGGGCGGATGAAAAACTGTTTTTT

V: TRBV5-4
D: NA
J: TRBJ1-1
length: 14
size: NA
CDR3: CASSFRRGRTEAFF
DNA: TGTGCCAGCAGCTTTAGAAGGGGCAGAACTGAAGCTTTCTTT

V: TRBV15
D: TRBD1
J: TRBJ1-3
length: 20
size: once
CDR3: CATSRVVGQGGSSPGNTIYF
DNA: TGTGCCACCAGCAGGGTGGTGGGACAGGGAGGGAGTTCTCCTGGAAACACCATATATTTT

V: TRBV7-2
D: NA
J: TRBJ1-1
length: 16
size: NA
CDR3: CASSRIFPGGDTEAFF
DNA: TGTGCCAGCAGCCGCATATTCCCCGGGGGGGACACTGAGGCTTTCTTT

V: TRBV19
D: TRBD1
J: TRBJ1-3
length: 15
size: NA
CDR3: CASMETGSSGNTIYF
DNA: TGTGCCAGTATGGAGACAGGGAGCTCTGGAAACACCATATATTTT

V: TRBV10-3
D: NA
J: TRBJ2-5
length: 12
size: NA
CDR3: CAISDRQETQYF
DNA: TGTGCCATCAGTGACAGGCAAGAGACCCAGTACTTC

V: TRBV28
D: NA
J: TRBJ2-7
length: 15
size: NA
CDR3: CASSRAGGVPYEQYF
DNA: TGTGCCAGCAGCCGCGCGGGCGGTGTACCCTACGAGCAGTACTTC

V: TRBV30
D: TRBD1
J: TRBJ2-7
length: 14
size: NA
CDR3: CAWSVGTGPYEQYF
DNA: TGTGCCTGGAGTGTCGGGACAGGGCCCTACGAGCAGTACTTC

V: TRBV20-1
D: NA
J: TRBJ1-2
length: 11
size: NA
CDR3: CSVKRQVGYTF
DNA: TGCAGTGTTAAAAGGCAGGTGGGCTACACCTTC

V: TRBV27
D: NA
J: TRBJ2-7
length: 15
size: NA
CDR3: CASSGILGGSREQYF
DNA: TGTGCCAGCAGCGGGATCCTCGGAGGGAGCCGCGAGCAGTACTTC

V: TRBV7-9
D: NA
J: TRBJ1-2
length: 16
size: NA
CDR3: CASSTPLQAILDGYTF
DNA: TGTGCCAGCAGCACCCCACTACAGGCTATTTTGGATGGCTACACCTTC

V: TRBV28
D: NA
J: TRBJ1-2
length: 18
size: NA
CDR3: CASRQTNPGTQGGYGYTF
DNA: TGTGCCAGCAGACAAACCAACCCCGGGACACAGGGTGGCTATGGCTACACCTTC

V: TRBV15
D: NA
J: TRBJ1-1
length: 13
size: NA
CDR3: CATSRIKNTEAFF
DNA: TGTGCCACCAGCAGAATCAAGAACACTGAAGCTTTCTTT

V: TRBV6-1
D: NA
J: TRBJ2-7
length: 13
size: NA
CDR3: CASSVTGNYEQYF
DNA: TGTGCCAGCAGTGTAACGGGGAACTACGAGCAGTACTTC

V: TRBV6-5
D: TRBD1
J: TRBJ1-1
length: 15
size: NA
CDR3: CASSTGTGRDTEAFF
DNA: TGTGCCAGCAGTACCGGGACAGGGCGGGACACTGAAGCTTTCTTT